This T cell receptor (beta chain) came from a study of molecular identifiers for immune sequencing clone quantification. Study details: The replicate experiment used RNA from 20,000 or 100,000 naive CD8 cells. This RNA was split into five aliquots, and four of them were sequenced. Study findings and constraints: Clone sizes could be underestimated for highly expanded clones when identical TCR molecules share a barcode. Jurkat TCR RNA that was spiked in from one cell was reportedly detectable among one million naive cells.

TCRdb fed the PCR reads into MiXCR, producing one record per CDR3 protein. The table has under 600,000 distinct CDR3 sequences, around 25% seen once. Details on this clonotype: Antigen unknown.

The naive CD8 libraries originated from between roughly 18,000 and 1,100,000 sorted cells and drew on 10%, 30% or 50% RNA. This receptor was identified in a human donor in good health. Some libraries in this study had Jurkat cell RNA spiked in. Sequencing input: naive CD8+ T cells from blood, with Jurkat cell RNA spiked in. Regarding subset: FACS-sorted CD8+CD4-CCR7+CD45RA+ naive T cells.

The CDR3 sequence is CASSSRSGLNTEAFF. The CDR3, as DNA: TGTGCCAGCAGCTCACGGAGCGGGTTGAACACTGAAGCTTTCTTT. The chain couples TRBV7-6 to TRBJ1-1; D is uncertain. Between the trimmed V and J ends, which lost 4 bases and 0 bases, there was a span of 12 bases. The CDR3 contains 15 residues. Germline assignment: CDR1 SGHVS and CDR2 FNYEAQ. Full variable domain (rest looked up from reference TRBV7-6 and TRBJ1-1): GAGVSQSPRYKVTKRGQDVALRCDPISGHVSLYWYRQALGQGPEFLTYFNYEAQQDKSGLPNDRFSAERPEGSISTLTIQRTEQRDSAMYRCASSSRSGLNTEAFFGQGTRLTVV.